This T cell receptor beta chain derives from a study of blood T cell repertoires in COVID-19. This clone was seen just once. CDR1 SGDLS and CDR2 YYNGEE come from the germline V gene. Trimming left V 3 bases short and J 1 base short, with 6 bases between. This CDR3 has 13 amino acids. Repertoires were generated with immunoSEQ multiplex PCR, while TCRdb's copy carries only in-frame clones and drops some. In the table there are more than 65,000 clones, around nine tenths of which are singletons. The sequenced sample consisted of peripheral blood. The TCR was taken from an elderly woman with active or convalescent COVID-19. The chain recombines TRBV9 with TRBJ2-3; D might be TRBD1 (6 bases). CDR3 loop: CASSAGGTDTQYF. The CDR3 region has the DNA TGTGCCAGCAGCGCAGGGGGCACAGATACGCAGTATTTT.